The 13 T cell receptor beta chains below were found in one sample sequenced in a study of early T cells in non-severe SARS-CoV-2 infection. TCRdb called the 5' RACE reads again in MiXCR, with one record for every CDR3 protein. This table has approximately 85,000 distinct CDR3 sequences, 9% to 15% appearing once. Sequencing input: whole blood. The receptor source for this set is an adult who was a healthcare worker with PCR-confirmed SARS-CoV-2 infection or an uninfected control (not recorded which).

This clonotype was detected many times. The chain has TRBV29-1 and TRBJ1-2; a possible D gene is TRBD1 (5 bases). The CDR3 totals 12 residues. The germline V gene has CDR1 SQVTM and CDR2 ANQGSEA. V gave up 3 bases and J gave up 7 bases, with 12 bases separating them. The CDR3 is CSVELPGSGYTF. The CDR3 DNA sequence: TGCAGCGTTGAGCTACCAGGGTCTGGCTACACCTTC.

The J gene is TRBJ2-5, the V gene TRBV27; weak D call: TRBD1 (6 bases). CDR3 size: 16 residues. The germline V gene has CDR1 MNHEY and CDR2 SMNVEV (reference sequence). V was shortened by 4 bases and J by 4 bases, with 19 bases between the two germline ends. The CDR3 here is CASSSAGQPQGETQYF. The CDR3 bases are TGTGCCAGCAGTTCCGCTGGACAGCCTCAGGGAGAGACCCAGTACTTC.

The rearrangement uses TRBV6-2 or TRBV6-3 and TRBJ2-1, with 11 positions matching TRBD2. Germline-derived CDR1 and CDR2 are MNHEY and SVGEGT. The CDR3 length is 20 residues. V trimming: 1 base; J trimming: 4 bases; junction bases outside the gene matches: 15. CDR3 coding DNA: TGTGCCAGCAGTTACTTACGGACTAGCGGGCCCCCAGGTTTGTACAATGAGCAGTTCTTC. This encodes CASSYLRTSGPPGLYNEQFF.

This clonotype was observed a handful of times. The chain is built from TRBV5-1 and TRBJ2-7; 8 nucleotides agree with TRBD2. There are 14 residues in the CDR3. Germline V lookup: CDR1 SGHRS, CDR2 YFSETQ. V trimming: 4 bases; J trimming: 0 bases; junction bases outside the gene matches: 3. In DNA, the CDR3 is TGCGCCAGCAGCACCACTAGCGGCTCCTACGAGCAGTACTTC. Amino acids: CASSTTSGSYEQYF.

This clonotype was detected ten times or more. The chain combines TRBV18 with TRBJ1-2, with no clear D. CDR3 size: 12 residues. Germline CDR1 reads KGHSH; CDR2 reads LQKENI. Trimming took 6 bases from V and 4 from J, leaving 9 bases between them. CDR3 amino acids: CASSSETYGYTF. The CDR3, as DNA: TGTGCCAGCTCCTCTGAGACCTATGGCTACACCTTC.

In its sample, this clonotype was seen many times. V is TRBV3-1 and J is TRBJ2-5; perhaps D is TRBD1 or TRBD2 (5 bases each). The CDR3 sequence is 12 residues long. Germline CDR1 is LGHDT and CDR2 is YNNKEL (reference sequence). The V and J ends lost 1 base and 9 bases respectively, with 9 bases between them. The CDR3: CASSQAGGPQYF. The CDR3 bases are TGTGCCAGCAGCCAAGCTGGGGGACCCCAGTACTTC.

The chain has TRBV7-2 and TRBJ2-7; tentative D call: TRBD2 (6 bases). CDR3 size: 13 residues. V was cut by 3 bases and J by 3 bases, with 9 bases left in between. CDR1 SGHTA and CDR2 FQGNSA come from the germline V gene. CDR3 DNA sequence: TGTGCCAGCAGCTTTAATAGCGGCTACGAGCAGTACTTC. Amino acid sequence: CASSFNSGYEQYF.

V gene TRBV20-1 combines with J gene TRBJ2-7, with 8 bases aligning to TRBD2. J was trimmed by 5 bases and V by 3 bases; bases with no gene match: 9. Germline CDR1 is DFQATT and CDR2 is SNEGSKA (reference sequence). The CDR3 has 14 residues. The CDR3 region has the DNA TGCAGTGCTAGGCTACCCGGGGGGGCGGACGAGCAGTACTTC. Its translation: CSARLPGGADEQYF.

The CDR3, as DNA: TGTGCCAGCAGCTTAGACAGTCGCTACGGCTACACCTTC. Translated: CASSLDSRYGYTF. V and J are TRBV7-9 and TRBJ1-2; D remains ambiguous. V lost 1 base, J lost 8 bases, and 11 bases lay in between. Germline CDR1 and CDR2: SEHNR and FQNEAQ (reference sequence). This CDR3 is built from 13 residues.

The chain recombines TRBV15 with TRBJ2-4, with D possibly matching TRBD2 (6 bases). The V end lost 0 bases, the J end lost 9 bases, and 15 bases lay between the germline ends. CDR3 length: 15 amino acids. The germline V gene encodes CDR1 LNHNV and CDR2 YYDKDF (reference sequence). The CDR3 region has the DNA TGTGCCACCAGCAGAGATCGGGCCCTCGGGGGCATTCAGTACTTC. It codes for CATSRDRALGGIQYF.

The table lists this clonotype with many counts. The CDR3 is CASSASSETQYF. The CDR3 bases are TGTGCCAGCAGTGCCTCTTCGGAGACCCAGTACTTC. The rearrangement links TRBV25-1 to TRBJ2-5; no reliable D call. Germline V gene data show CDR1 as MGHDK and CDR2 as SYGVNS. The CDR3 contains 12 residues. V shed 4 bases and J shed 5 bases, with 8 bases lying between them.

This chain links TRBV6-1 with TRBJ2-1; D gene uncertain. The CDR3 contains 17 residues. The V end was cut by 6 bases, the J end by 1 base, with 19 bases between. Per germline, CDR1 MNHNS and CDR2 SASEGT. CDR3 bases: TGTGCCAGCAGCCCCCCGGGCTTCCCAGTGTCCTACAATGAGCAGTTCTTC. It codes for CASSPPGFPVSYNEQFF.

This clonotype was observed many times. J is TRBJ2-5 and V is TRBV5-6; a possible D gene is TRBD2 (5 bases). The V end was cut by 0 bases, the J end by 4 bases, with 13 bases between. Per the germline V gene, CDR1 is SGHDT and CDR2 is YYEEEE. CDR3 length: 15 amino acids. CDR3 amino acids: CASSLAPSPRETQYF. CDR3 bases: TGTGCCAGCAGCTTGGCCCCTAGCCCCCGAGAGACCCAGTACTTC.